This is a list of T cell receptor beta chains from one sample in a study of T cell responses to AZD1222 COVID-19 vaccine. TCRdb keeps only in-frame clones here, not all; method: immunoSEQ multiplex PCR. The sample carries some 50,000 clones, roughly 84% recorded once. The sample here was peripheral blood, taken on day 0 of MenACWY control vaccination. These receptors were obtained from an adult in good health. The CDR3 runs from the conserved cysteine through the conserved F or W. The D gene is left open where the match is weak. For some rows the clone size is stated as once, few or many, or as a class when expanded; others skip it.

TRBV6-5,TRBJ2-1,NA,NA,TGTGCCCATGGGCGGGGTATAAATGAGCAGTTCTTC,CAHGRGINEQFF
TRBV5-6,TRBJ1-5,NA,NA,TGTGCCAGCAGCTTTTACAGGACGTATAGCAATCAGCCCCAGCATTTT,CASSFYRTYSNQPQHF
TRBV10-3,TRBJ2-2,NA,TRBD2,TGTGCCATCAGTGAAGGAGCGGGGACCGGGGAGCTGTTTTTT,CAISEGAGTGELFF
TRBV6-5,TRBJ2-2,few,NA,TGTGCCAGCGCCGGGCCGAACACCGGGGAGCTGTTTTTT,CASAGPNTGELFF
TRBV21-1,TRBJ1-1,NA,NA,TGTGCCAGCAGCAAAGGAGCGGGGGTTCCTGAAGCTTTCTTT,CASSKGAGVPEAFF
TRBV30,TRBJ1-1,few,NA,TGTGCCTGGAGTGCCCTCACCTCGAGGGTTGGGGCTTTCTTT,CAWSALTSRVGAFF
TRBV5-6,TRBJ2-1,NA,TRBD2,TGTGCCAGCAGCTCCCTAGCGCTAGCGGGGTCCAGCTCCTACAATGAGCAGTTCTTC,CASSSLALAGSSSYNEQFF
TRBV19,TRBJ2-4,NA,NA,TGTGCCAGTAGTAGGGGTCGTGGCAAAAACATTCAGTACTTC,CASSRGRGKNIQYF
TRBV5-1,TRBJ2-2,NA,TRBD1,TGCGCCAGCAGCCTAAAGGGACAGGGGTCCACCGGGGAGCTGTTTTTT,CASSLKGQGSTGELFF
TRBV28,TRBJ1-5,NA,TRBD1,TGTGCCAGCAGTGGGGACAGGAATCAGCCCCAGCATTTT,CASSGDRNQPQHF
TRBV30,TRBJ1-4,NA,NA,TGTGCCTGGAGCCGTCGTATGGGTTGGGGGGAAAAACTGTTTTTT,CAWSRRMGWGEKLFF